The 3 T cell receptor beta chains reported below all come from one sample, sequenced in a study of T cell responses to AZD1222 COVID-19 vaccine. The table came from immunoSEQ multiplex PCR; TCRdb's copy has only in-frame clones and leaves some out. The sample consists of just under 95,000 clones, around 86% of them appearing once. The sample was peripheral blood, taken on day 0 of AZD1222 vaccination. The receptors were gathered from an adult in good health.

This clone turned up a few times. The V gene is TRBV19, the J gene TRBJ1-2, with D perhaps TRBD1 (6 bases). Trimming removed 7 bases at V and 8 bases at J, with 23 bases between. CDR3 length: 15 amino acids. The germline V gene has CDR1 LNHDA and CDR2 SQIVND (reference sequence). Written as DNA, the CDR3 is TGTGCCAGTATCCAATCACGGGGGGCAGGTGAAGGCTACACCTTC. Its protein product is CASIQSRGAGEGYTF.

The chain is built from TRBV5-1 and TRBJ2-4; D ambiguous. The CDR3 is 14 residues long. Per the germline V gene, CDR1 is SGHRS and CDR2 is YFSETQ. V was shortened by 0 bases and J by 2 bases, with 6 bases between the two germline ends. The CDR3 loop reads CASSLERTKNIQYF. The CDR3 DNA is TGCGCCAGCAGCTTGGAGAGAACCAAAAACATTCAGTACTTC.

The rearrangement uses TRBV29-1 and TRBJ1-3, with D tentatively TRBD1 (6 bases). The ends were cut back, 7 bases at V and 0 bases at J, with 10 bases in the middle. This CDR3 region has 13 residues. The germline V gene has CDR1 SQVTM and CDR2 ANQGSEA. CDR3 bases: TGCAGCGGGCTCAGGGGCTCTGGAAACACCATATATTTT. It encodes CSGLRGSGNTIYF.